This T cell receptor (beta chain) appears in the sequencing data of a study of blood T cell repertoires in COVID-19. Sequencing used immunoSEQ multiplex PCR; TCRdb keeps in-frame clones, though not all of them. The sample gives more than 95,000 clones, about 70% of which show up once; 5.5% is in the top ten. V gave up 5 bases and J gave up 0 bases, with 20 bases separating them. Per germline, CDR1 LNHDA and CDR2 SQIVND (reference sequence). The CDR3 is made up of 19 amino acids. Sequencing was carried out using peripheral blood. This receptor was taken from a man in his 60s with acute or convalescent COVID-19. The J gene is TRBJ2-6, the V gene TRBV19, with a weak D call TRBD1 (6 bases). In nucleotides, the CDR3 is TGTGCCAGTAGTGCGATCCGGGACAATGCCCTCTCTGGGGCCAACGTCCTGACTTTC. It translates to CASSAIRDNALSGANVLTF.